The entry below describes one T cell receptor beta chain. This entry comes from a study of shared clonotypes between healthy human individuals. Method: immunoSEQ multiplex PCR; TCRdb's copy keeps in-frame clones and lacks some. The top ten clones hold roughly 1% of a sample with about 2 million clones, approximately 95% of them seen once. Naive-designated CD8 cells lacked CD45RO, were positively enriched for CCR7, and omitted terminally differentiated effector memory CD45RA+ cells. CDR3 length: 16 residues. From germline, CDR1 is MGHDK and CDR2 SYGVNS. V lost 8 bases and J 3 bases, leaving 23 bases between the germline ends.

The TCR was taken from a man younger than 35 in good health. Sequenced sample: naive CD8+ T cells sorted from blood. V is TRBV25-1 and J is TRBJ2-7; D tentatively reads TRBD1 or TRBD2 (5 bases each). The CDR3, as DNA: TGTGCCAGCCAGCCTAGGTGGGACGACGGGTTCTACGAGCAGTACTTC. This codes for CASQPRWDDGFYEQYF.